This is a list of T cell receptor beta chains from one sample in a study of blood T cell repertoires in COVID-19. Generated by immunoSEQ multiplex PCR, the TCRdb table keeps only in-frame clones and is missing some. The sample holds 350,000 to 400,000 clones, around 87% seen once. The material sequenced was PBMCs or T cells enriched from blood (not recorded which). These receptors were obtained from a man aged 35-49 years in a cohort exposed to, infected with or recovered from COVID-19 (not recorded which). Both conserved end residues are part of each CDR3. Fields, in order: D gene, clone size, V gene, CDR3 length, CDR3 protein. A D gene is named only where the DNA matches it firmly. Size tells how often a clone was seen (once, few, many) or the class of an expanded clone, and some rows leave it out.

TRBD2,once,TRBV6-5,15,CASSYRTSGTDTQYF
.,.,TRBV9,15,CASSASGVGTDTQYF
TRBD1,.,TRBV19,13,CASGGTANTEAFF
TRBD2,.,TRBV2,16,CASSGQTGGALVTQYF
TRBD2,.,TRBV7-3,16,CASSSGTSGSAGELFF
TRBD2,.,TRBV3-1/TRBV3-2,15,CASSPGLAGEYEQYF
TRBD1,.,TRBV10-3,13,CAITGQANTEAFF
.,.,TRBV4-2,15,CASSQERIPGNTIYF
.,.,TRBV28,13,CASRPGGNYGYTF
.,.,TRBV4-1,14,CASSKGQTQETQYF
.,once,TRBV3-1/TRBV3-2,12,CASSQSRDEQYF
TRBD1,.,TRBV15,15,CATSKETGVPYEQYF
TRBD1,.,TRBV28,16,CASMTLGQGGQQPQHF
.,.,TRBV2,15,CASSEGRVRNTEAFF
.,.,TRBV5-1,15,CASSLAGGMNTEAFF
TRBD2,.,TRBV5-4,17,CASSRGGTSGKRDTQYF
TRBD1,.,TRBV15,14,CATSGTDYNSPLHF
.,.,TRBV3-1/TRBV3-2,15,CASSPRTGGDYEQYF
TRBD2,.,TRBV15,17,CATSRVGSSGRFNEQFF
TRBD1,once,TRBV27,15,CASSPGTGRIGEQFF
.,once,TRBV18,14,CASSQQDSNQPQHF
.,.,TRBV3-1/TRBV3-2,12,CASSQTIGELFF
.,once,TRBV5-8,15,CASSLGLYSNQPQHF
.,.,TRBV30,15,CAWSVQGMGDQPQHF